This TCR beta chain comes out of a study of cytomegalovirus exposure and HLA in healthy donors. Study results and caveats: Testing in vitro showed three CMV-associated chains specific for CMV antigens. Listed as cytomegalovirus-associated were 150 to 200 TCR beta chains. Data from an earlier analysis indicated that most TCR beta V segments were productive either about 90% or about 30% of the time.

The PCR was carried out with 60 Vbeta primers and 13 Jbeta primers. As handled by the study authors: In a later analysis, about 11 million of approximately 80 million unique beta chains occurred in at least two donors. Measured with immunoSEQ multiplex PCR; TCRdb has only the in-frame clones, and not every one. That table is the source of V, J and clone size, and D and trimming were worked out from the DNA. Of 90,000 to 140,000 clones listed, 65% to 85% are singletons. This CDR3 has 15 amino acids. The junction had 6 bases not matched to a gene; V was cut back by 5 bases and J by 0 bases. The germline V gene has CDR1 SGHNT and CDR2 YENEEA. About this clone: The target antigen is unknown.

Sequencing input: PBMCs. The chain combines TRBV11-3 with TRBJ2-7; TRBD1 aligns across 8 bases. The origin of this receptor is a male donor in good health and CMV-seronegative. Written as DNA, the CDR3 is TGTGCCAGCAGCCTCCAGGGACAGGCCTCCTACGAGCAGTACTTC. This translates into CASSLQGQASYEQYF.